These 25 T cell receptor delta chains came from one sample sequenced in a study of gamma-delta T cells after stem cell transplantation. TCRdb applied CATT to the RT-PCR reads for clone calling. The table has about 2,100 delta-chain clones, around 3.1% seen once; the top ten hold 20% to 25%. Material: gamma-delta T cells. Receptor source: a human donor. It is not recorded whose cells these are; they may come from a transplant donor.

This sequence joins TRDV2 and TRDJ1; 7 nucleotides match TRDD3. Trimming removed 3 bases from V and 10 bases from J; junction bases left unmatched: 19. The CDR3 has 16 amino acids. The V gene's germline CDR1 is GEAIGNYY and CDR2 EKD. This CDR3 reads CACDAAGGNPPRLLIF. In DNA form, the CDR3 reads TGTGCCTGTGACGCTGCTGGGGGGAACCCTCCCCGATTACTCATCTTT.

This clone was seen only a few times. This may stem from a read error, because a much larger clone lies one nucleotide away. The V call is TRDV2, the J call TRDJ1; 8 positions match TRDD3. This CDR3 has 17 amino acids. Germline V gene lookup returns CDR1 GEAIGNYY and CDR2 EKD. V shed 0 bases and J 3 bases; nucleotides not matched to a gene: 11. CDR3 in amino acids: CACDTLLGAANADKLIF. The CDR3 DNA sequence: TGTGCCTGTGACACCTTACTGGGGGCCGCCAACGCCGATAAACTCATCTTT.

This clone was seen a few times. TCRdb's entry gives the protein of a much larger clone, which mismatches this DNA's translation at residue 5, likely from a read error; the protein reported here is translated from the DNA. The chain couples TRDV2 to TRDJ1; 8 positions match TRDD3. Germline lookup yields CDR1 GEAIGNYY and CDR2 EKD. With 3 bases clipped from V and 8 bases from J, the junction kept 13 bases outside the gene matches. The CDR3 loop spans 15 amino acids. The CDR3 protein is CACDAVSSLGGKLIF. DNA of the CDR3: TGTGCCTGTGACGCCGTATCCTCACTGGGGGGCAAACTCATCTTT.

This clone was recorded a few times. A far larger clone is just one base off, so this is likely a read error. The V and J genes are TRDV2 and TRDJ3, with 10 bases fitting TRDD3. The CDR3 has 20 amino acids. V dropped 0 bases and J dropped 0; count of bases not matched to a gene: 7. Germline CDR1 reads GEAIGNYY; CDR2 reads EKD. The DNA of the CDR3 is TGTGCCTGTGACACCGTACTGGGGGATGCCGACTCCTGGGACACCCGACAGATGTTTTTC. It is translated as CACDTVLGDADSWDTRQMFF.

In its sample, this clone is medium-sized. With a much larger clone just one base away, this may be a read error. The chain couples TRDV2 to TRDJ1; perhaps TRDD3 as D (6 bases). Germline assignment: CDR1 GEAIGNYY and CDR2 EKD. CDR3 length equals 15 residues. V gave up 0 bases and J gave up 4 bases, with 14 bases separating them. The CDR3 is CACDTVGATNDKLIF. The CDR3 nucleotides read TGTGCCTGTGACACCGTGGGGGCCACGAACGATAAACTCATCTTT.

This clone was picked up a small number of times. The translation of this DNA and the TCRdb protein of a much larger clone differ at residue 12, probably owing to a read error; the protein shown here is translated from the DNA. The rearrangement links TRDV2 to TRDJ1, with 11 bases lining up with TRDD3. This CDR3 comprises 18 residues. V lost 3 bases, J lost 2 bases, and 13 bases stayed unmatched. CDR1 is GEAIGNYY, CDR2 EKD, per germline. The CDR3 reads CACDPVGGGYGRTDKLIF. The CDR3, as DNA: TGTGCCTGTGACCCCGTAGGTGGGGGATACGGAAGAACCGATAAACTCATCTTT.

This clone was picked up a small number of times. This could be a read error, since a much larger clone is one nucleotide away. This rearrangement joins TRDV2 to TRDJ1; D ambiguous. The CDR3 length is 14 residues. CDR1 is GEAIGNYY and CDR2 is EKD in the germline V gene. V lost 1 base and J 1 base, leaving 9 bases between the germline ends. CDR3 amino acids: CACDTLLSTDKLIF. The DNA for the CDR3 is TGTGCCTGTGACACTTTATTGTCCACCGATAAACTCATCTTT.

This clone was seen a handful of times. A much larger clonotype is one base distant, so this may be a read error. This specimen includes other DNA sequences encoding the same CDR3. The rearrangement links TRDV2 to TRDJ1; 11 positions match TRDD3. The CDR3 extends over 16 amino acids. Germline CDR1 is GEAIGNYY and CDR2 is EKD. The trim removed 3 bases at V and 3 bases at J, leaving 8 bases unmatched. The DNA for the CDR3 is TGTGCCTGTGACCTGGTGGGGGATACGGGGGCCGATAAACTCATCTTT. This codes for CACDLVGDTGADKLIF.

By frequency in the sample, this clone is medium-sized. This may be a read error, as it is one base from a much larger clone. This chain joins TRDV2 and TRDJ1; the match to TRDD3 covers 9 bases. The V gene's germline CDR1 is GEAIGNYY and CDR2 EKD. There are 15 residues in the CDR3. The V and J ends lost 0 bases and 4 bases, in that order; junction bases with no gene match: 5. The CDR3 DNA reads TGTGCCTGTGACACCCTGGGGGATCAGGACGATAAACTCATCTTT. Residues: CACDTLGDQDDKLIF.

This sequence joins TRDV2 and TRDJ1; TRDD3 agrees at 13 bases. Losses at the gene ends were 3 bases for V and 2 bases for J; bases not matched to a gene: 20. The CDR3 totals 21 residues. Germline loops: CDR1 GEAIGNYY, CDR2 EKD. Written as DNA, the CDR3 is TGTGCCTGTGACTCCTTACTGGGGGATACGCGGGATCCCCCGGAGACCGATAAACTCATCTTT. Protein sequence: CACDSLLGDTRDPPETDKLIF.

In its sample, this clone was seen a few times. The amino acid sequence in TCRdb belongs to a much larger clone and departs from this DNA's translation at residue 3, likely a sequencing read error; the sequence shown is translated from the DNA. V usage is TRDV2 and J usage is TRDJ1; 9 bases are shared with TRDD3. Per germline, CDR1 GEAIGNYY and CDR2 EKD. This CDR3 is built from 19 residues. CDR3 sequence: CARDTLLGDPTLLTDKLIF. CDR3 bases: TGTGCCCGTGACACTCTACTGGGGGACCCGACCCTGCTCACCGATAAACTCATCTTT.

Comments on this clone: TCRdb shows a much larger clone's protein in place of this DNA's translation, and the two differ at residue 4, likely through a read error; the protein shown is translated from the DNA. This sequence joins TRDV2 and TRDJ1; 13 nucleotides align to TRDD3. V was clipped by 5 bases and J by 5 bases; unmatched bases: 13. There are 17 residues in the CDR3. The germline V gene has CDR1 GEAIGNYY and CDR2 EKD. For the CDR3, the DNA is TGTGCCTGTGGCACGTTACTGGGGGATACGCGAGGGGATAAACTCATCTTT. This translates into CACGTLLGDTRGDKLIF.

Remarks on this clone: The protein given by TCRdb reflects a much larger clone and differs at residue 16 from this DNA's translation, likely from a read error; the protein shown is the DNA's translation. V is TRDV2 and J is TRDJ1; TRDD3 aligns across 10 bases. CDR1 is GEAIGNYY, CDR2 EKD, per germline. The CDR3 runs to 17 residues. CDR3 sequence: CACDPLGDRRVADKLTF. For the CDR3, the DNA is TGTGCCTGTGACCCTCTGGGGGATAGGAGAGTGGCCGATAAACTCACCTTT.

In the case of this clone: It differs at one base from a far larger clone, so likely a read error. Other nucleotide sequences in the sample specify the same CDR3. The gene calls are TRDV2 and TRDJ1; tentatively, D is TRDD3 (6 bases). Germline V lookup: CDR1 GEAIGNYY, CDR2 EKD. CDR3 length equals 14 residues. This CDR3 reads CACDTWGFTDKLIF. The CDR3 DNA reads TGTGCCTGTGACACCTGGGGGTTCACCGATAAACTAATCTTT.

Details on this clone: Possible read error: a much larger clone is one base away. The sample holds other DNA sequences that translate to the same CDR3. This sequence joins TRDV2 and TRDJ1, with 9 positions matching TRDD3. The CDR3 extends over 15 amino acids. The V gene's germline CDR1 is GEAIGNYY and CDR2 EKD. Trimming took 3 bases from V and 3 from J; bases not matched to a gene: 7. CDR3 coding DNA: TGTGCCTGTGACGAACTGGGGGACCGGGCCGATAAACTCATCTTT. It yields the protein CACDELGDRADKLIF.

A word on this clone: Given a far larger clone just one base away, this is likely a sequencing read error. The same CDR3 is also encoded by other DNA sequences in this sample. V usage is TRDV2 and J usage is TRDJ1, with D uncertain. Trimming took 0 bases from V and 0 from J, leaving 19 bases between them. CDR3 length: 18 amino acids. The V gene's germline CDR1 is GEAIGNYY and CDR2 EKD. In nucleotides, the CDR3 is TGTGCCTGTGACACCTTGTCCGGTCCCTCTACGTACACCGATAAACTCATCTTT. This encodes CACDTLSGPSTYTDKLIF.

This clone counts as medium-sized. A read error may explain this, as a much larger clone is one base away. The V and J genes are TRDV2 and TRDJ1; 9 bases match TRDD3. This CDR3 spans 15 amino acids. From germline, CDR1 is GEAIGNYY and CDR2 EKD. The CDR3 coding sequence is TGTGCCTGTGACACGGTAGGGGGGATACCCGATAAACTCACCTTT. Translated, it gives CACDTVGGIPDKLTF.

Relative to its sample, this clone is large (0.1 to 1%). In DNA, the CDR3 is TGTGCCTGTGACAGTGTACTGGGGGATGACACCGATAAACTCATCTTT. Residues: CACDSVLGDDTDKLIF. The chain uses TRDV2 and TRDJ1, with 10 bases aligning to TRDD3. V was clipped by 2 bases and J by 0 bases; unmatched bases: 5. Looked up from germline, CDR1 is GEAIGNYY and CDR2 is EKD. This CDR3 has 16 amino acids.

There are a few counts of this clone. The protein that TCRdb holds for this DNA derives from a much larger clone and differs from the translated DNA at residue 11, which likely indicates a read error; the protein shown here is translated from the DNA. V is TRDV2 and J is TRDJ1; the match to TRDD3 covers 8 bases. Germline CDR1 reads GEAIGNYY; CDR2 reads EKD. This CDR3 is built from 15 residues. Unmatched junction bases numbered 10, after V lost 0 bases and J lost 8 bases. The CDR3 loop reads CACDTVSSLGVKLIF. The CDR3 DNA reads as TGTGCCTGTGACACCGTATCCTCACTGGGGGTCAAACTCATCTTT.

This clone is categorized as large (0.1 to 1%). The same CDR3 also results from other DNA sequences found in this sample. The rearrangement uses TRDV2 and TRDJ1, with 8 nucleotides matching TRDD3. CDR3 length: 15 amino acids. V was clipped by 3 bases and J by 8 bases; unmatched bases: 13. Germline-derived CDR1 and CDR2 are GEAIGNYY and EKD. For the CDR3, the DNA is TGTGCCTGTGACCGACTGGGGGGGCCTTTTGGAAAACTCATCTTT. It yields the protein CACDRLGGPFGKLIF.

As regards this clone: One end of the junction does not line up with germline, which may come from a read error. The chain couples TRDV1 to TRDJ1; TRDD3 agrees at 10 bases. The CDR3 length is 22 residues. Germline V gene data show CDR1 as TSWWSYY and CDR2 as QGS. This CDR3 reads CAPGESPISYYWGIGGTDKLIF. The DNA of the CDR3 is TGTGCTCCTGGGGAAAGCCCCATATCTTATTACTGGGGGATCGGGGGCACCGATAAACTCATCTTT.

This clone has more than one count but fewer than ten. For this DNA, TCRdb reports the protein of a much larger clone, which diverges at residue 10, most likely from a read error; the protein presented here is translated directly from the DNA. V gene TRDV2 combines with J gene TRDJ1; 11 nucleotides align to TRDD3. The V and J ends lost 1 base and 0 bases, in that order; junction bases with no gene match: 9. This CDR3 has 18 residues. Germline V gene data show CDR1 as GEAIGNYY and CDR2 as EKD. This chain's CDR3 is CACDTLGDTALYTDKLIF. The CDR3 DNA reads TGTGCCTGTGACACGCTGGGGGATACCGCACTGTACACCGATAAACTCATCTTT.

By sample share, this clone is large. The chain employs TRDV2 and TRDJ3, with 7 bases aligning to TRDD3. Trimming cost V 1 base and J 0 bases; bases outside gene matches: 5. This CDR3 is built from 18 residues. Looked up from germline, CDR1 is GEAIGNYY and CDR2 is EKD. The CDR3 DNA reads as TGTGCCTGTGACACTACTGGGGCAAGCTCCTGGGACACCCGACAGATGTTTTTC. Its translation: CACDTTGASSWDTRQMFF.

This clone was seen only a few times. A far larger clone is one base from this, pointing to a likely read error. Other DNA sequences in the same sample also yield this CDR3. The chain uses TRDV2 and TRDJ1; TRDD3 matches at 7 bases. The CDR3 covers 15 residues. Germline CDR1 GEAIGNYY, CDR2 EKD. V lost 0 bases, J lost 1 base, and 4 bases stayed unmatched. The chain's CDR3 is CACDTLGATTDKLIF. As DNA, the CDR3 is TGTGCCTGTGACACCCTGGGGGCGACCACCGATAAACTCATCTTT.

This clone turned up a few times. A far larger clone is only one base removed, so a read error is likely. V is TRDV2 and J is TRDJ1, with unresolved D. The germline gives CDR1 GEAIGNYY, CDR2 EKD. V was pared by 3 bases and J by 0 bases, with 28 bases between. The CDR3 is 20 amino acids. The DNA for the CDR3 is TGTGCCTGTGACTCCCTTGCGTCTGGCGGTACAGTCCCCTACACCGATAAACTCATCTTT. Its protein is CACDSLASGGTVPYTDKLIF.